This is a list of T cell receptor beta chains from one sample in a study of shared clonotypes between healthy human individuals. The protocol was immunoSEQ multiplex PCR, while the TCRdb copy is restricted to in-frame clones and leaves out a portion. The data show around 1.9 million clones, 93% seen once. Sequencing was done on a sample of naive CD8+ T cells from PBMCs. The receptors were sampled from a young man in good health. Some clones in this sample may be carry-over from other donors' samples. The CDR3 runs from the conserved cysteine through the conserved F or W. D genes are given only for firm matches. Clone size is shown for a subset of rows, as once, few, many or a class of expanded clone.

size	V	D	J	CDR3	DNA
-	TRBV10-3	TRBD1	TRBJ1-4	CAISGGQAGEKLFF	TGTGCCATCAGTGGAGGACAGGCGGGAGAAAAACTGTTTTTT
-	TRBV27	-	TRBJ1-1	CASSTTNTEAFF	TGTGCCAGCAGCACGACGAACACTGAAGCTTTCTTT
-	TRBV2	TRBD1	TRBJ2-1	CASTTGTEDNEQFF	TGTGCCAGTACAACCGGGACAGAGGACAATGAGCAGTTCTTC
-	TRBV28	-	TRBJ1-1	CASSSLQGRWDTEAFF	TGTGCCAGCAGTTCCTTACAAGGAAGGTGGGACACTGAAGCTTTCTTT
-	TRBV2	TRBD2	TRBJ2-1	CASSGTSGGEQFF	TGTGCCAGCAGTGGGACTAGCGGAGGTGAGCAGTTCTTC
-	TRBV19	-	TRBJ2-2	CASDMDTAGGELFF	TGTGCCAGTGATATGGACACTGCTGGCGGGGAGCTGTTTTTT
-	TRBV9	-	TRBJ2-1	CASSTGTSFNEQFF	TGTGCCAGCAGCACCGGGACAAGCTTCAATGAGCAGTTCTTC
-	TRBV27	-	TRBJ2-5	CASSLALQETQYF	TGTGCCAGCAGTTTAGCCCTCCAAGAGACCCAGTACTTC
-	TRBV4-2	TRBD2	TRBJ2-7	CASSYGRGYEQYF	TGTGCCAGCAGCTACGGGAGGGGATACGAGCAGTACTTC
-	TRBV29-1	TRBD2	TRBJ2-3	CSAHTSGYSTDTQYF	TGCAGCGCCCACACTAGCGGGTATAGCACAGATACGCAGTATTTT
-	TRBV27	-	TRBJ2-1	CASSPTALPYNEQFF	TGTGCCAGCAGTCCGACAGCACTGCCCTACAATGAGCAGTTCTTC
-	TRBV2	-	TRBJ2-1	CASSALSDRKHNEQFF	TGTGCCAGCAGCGCCCTAAGCGACAGGAAACACAATGAGCAGTTCTTC
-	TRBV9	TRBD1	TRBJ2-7	CASSPRDSLGEQYF	TGTGCCAGCAGCCCTAGGGACAGTTTAGGCGAGCAGTACTTC
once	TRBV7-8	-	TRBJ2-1	CASSFTLNEQFF	TGTGCCAGCAGCTTTACCCTCAATGAGCAGTTCTTC
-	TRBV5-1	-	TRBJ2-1	CASSLADTRYYNEQFF	TGCGCCAGCAGCTTGGCCGACACCCGTTACTACAATGAGCAGTTCTTC
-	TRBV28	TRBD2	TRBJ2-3	CASPPLAGGSDTQYF	TGTGCCAGCCCCCCTCTAGCGGGAGGGTCAGATACGCAGTATTTT
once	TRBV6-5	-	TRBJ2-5	CASSSRGPQETQYF	TGTGCCAGCAGTTCCCGGGGGCCCCAAGAGACCCAGTACTTC
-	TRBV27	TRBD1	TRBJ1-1	CASSSRFSGTAPNTEAFF	TGTGCCAGCAGTTCCCGTTTCTCCGGGACAGCACCGAACACTGAAGCTTTCTTT
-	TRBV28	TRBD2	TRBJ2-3	CASRGLAGVDTQYF	TGTGCCAGCAGGGGACTAGCGGGAGTTGATACGCAGTATTTT
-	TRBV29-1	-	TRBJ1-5	CSVGDSNQPQHF	TGCAGCGTTGGGGACAGCAATCAGCCCCAGCATTTT
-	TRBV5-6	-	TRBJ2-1	CASSYGTRAYNEQFF	TGTGCCAGCAGCTATGGGACTCGAGCTTACAATGAGCAGTTCTTC
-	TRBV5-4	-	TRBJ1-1	CASSLGRAHMDTEAFF	TGTGCCAGCAGCTTGGGAAGGGCTCATATGGACACTGAAGCTTTCTTT
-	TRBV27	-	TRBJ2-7	CASSLTRVGVEQYF	TGTGCCAGCAGTTTGACCCGCGTCGGGGTGGAGCAGTACTTC
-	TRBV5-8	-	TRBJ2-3	CASSPRRSGTDTQYF	TGTGCCAGCAGCCCCAGGAGGTCGGGTACAGATACGCAGTATTTT
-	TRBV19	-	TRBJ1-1	CASSIVGMNTEAFF	TGTGCCAGTAGTATCGTCGGCATGAACACTGAAGCTTTCTTT
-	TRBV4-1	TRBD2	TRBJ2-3	CASSPRTSGRTDTQYF	TGCGCCAGCAGCCCGCGGACTAGCGGGAGAACAGATACGCAGTATTTT
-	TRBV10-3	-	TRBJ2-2	CAVSSQENTGELFF	TGTGCCGTCTCCAGTCAAGAGAACACCGGGGAGCTGTTTTTT
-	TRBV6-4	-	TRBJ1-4	CASRDRGAATNEKLFF	TGTGCCAGCAGGGATCGGGGAGCGGCCACTAATGAAAAACTGTTTTTT
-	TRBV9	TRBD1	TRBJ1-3	CASSTDDRASGNTIYF	TGTGCCAGCAGCACCGACGACAGGGCCTCTGGAAACACCATATATTTT
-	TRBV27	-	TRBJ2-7	CASSFRATYEQYF	TGTGCCAGCAGTTTTCGGGCAACCTACGAGCAGTACTTC
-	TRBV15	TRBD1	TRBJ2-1	CAPWDSRDRAYNEQFF	TGTGCTCCATGGGACAGCCGGGACCGAGCCTACAATGAGCAGTTCTTC
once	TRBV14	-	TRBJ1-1	CASSITGAYTEAFF	TGTGCCAGCAGTATCACCGGAGCTTACACTGAAGCTTTCTTT
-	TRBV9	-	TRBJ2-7	CASSVGPFSYEQYF	TGTGCCAGCAGCGTCGGCCCCTTTTCCTACGAGCAGTACTTC
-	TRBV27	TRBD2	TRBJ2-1	CASSIERTSGYNEQFF	TGTGCCAGCAGTATTGAAAGGACTAGCGGTTACAATGAGCAGTTCTTC
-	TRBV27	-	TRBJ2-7	CASSPRAGEQYF	TGTGCCAGTTCCCCCAGGGCGGGCGAGCAGTACTTC
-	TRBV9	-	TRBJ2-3	CASSVDVRFSTDTQYF	TGTGCCAGCAGCGTAGACGTGCGTTTTAGCACAGATACGCAGTATTTT
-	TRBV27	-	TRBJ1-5	CASSSLSNQPQHF	TGTGCCAGCAGCTCACTCAGCAATCAGCCCCAGCATTTT
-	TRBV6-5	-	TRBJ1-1	CASSYSPGALNTEAFF	TGTGCCAGCAGTTACTCTCCAGGGGCGTTGAACACTGAAGCTTTCTTT
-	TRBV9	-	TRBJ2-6	CASSVSVQGTGANVLTF	TGTGCCAGCAGCGTATCCGTGCAAGGCACTGGGGCCAACGTCCTGACTTTC
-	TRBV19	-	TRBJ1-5	CASSIGTTSNQPQHF	TGTGCCAGTAGTATAGGGACGACCAGCAATCAGCCCCAGCATTTT
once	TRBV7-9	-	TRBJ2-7	CASSLAGQLTPRF	TGTGCCAGCAGCTTAGCCGGACAGCTTACACCCCGCTTC
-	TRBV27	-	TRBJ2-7	CASSFGTDYEQYF	TGTGCCAGCAGTTTTGGGACGGACTACGAGCAGTACTTC
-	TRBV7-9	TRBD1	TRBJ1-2	CASSFDGQGYSYGYTF	TGTGCCAGCAGCTTCGACGGACAGGGGTATAGCTATGGCTACACCTTC
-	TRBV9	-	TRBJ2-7	CASGPGSYEQYF	TGTGCCAGCGGCCCGGGTTCCTACGAGCAGTACTTC
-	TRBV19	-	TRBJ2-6	CASSGTAEFSGANVLTF	TGTGCCAGTAGTGGGACTGCCGAATTCTCTGGGGCCAACGTCCTGACTTTC
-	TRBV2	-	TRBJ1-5	CASSEGVGQPQHF	TGTGCCAGCAGTGAAGGGGTCGGCCAGCCCCAGCATTTT
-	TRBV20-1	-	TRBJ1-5	CSATRDQPQHF	TGCAGTGCTACCAGGGATCAGCCCCAGCATTTT
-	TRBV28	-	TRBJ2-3	CASSLALEGVPSTDTQYF	TGTGCCAGCAGTTTGGCGCTAGAGGGCGTACCTAGCACAGATACGCAGTATTTT
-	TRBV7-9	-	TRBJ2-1	CASSLGWGANEQFF	TGTGCCAGCAGCTTAGGTTGGGGAGCCAATGAGCAGTTCTTC
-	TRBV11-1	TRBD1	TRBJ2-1	CASSNRDRVINEQFF	TGTGCCAGCAGCAACCGGGACAGGGTCATCAATGAGCAGTTCTTC